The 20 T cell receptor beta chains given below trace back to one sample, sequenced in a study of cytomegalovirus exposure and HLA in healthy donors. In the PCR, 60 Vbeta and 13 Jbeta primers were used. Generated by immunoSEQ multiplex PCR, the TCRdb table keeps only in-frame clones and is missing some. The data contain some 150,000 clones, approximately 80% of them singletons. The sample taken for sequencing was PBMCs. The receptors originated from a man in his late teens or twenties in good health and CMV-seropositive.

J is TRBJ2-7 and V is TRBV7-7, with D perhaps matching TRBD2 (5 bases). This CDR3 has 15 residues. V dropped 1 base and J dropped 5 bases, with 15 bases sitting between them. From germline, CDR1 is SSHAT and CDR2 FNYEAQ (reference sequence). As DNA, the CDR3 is TGTGCCAGCAGCTTAGGCCCGGAGGTTGCCCACGAGCAGTACTTC. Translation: CASSLGPEVAHEQYF. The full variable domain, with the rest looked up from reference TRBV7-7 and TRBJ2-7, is GAGVSQSPRYKVTKRGQDVTLRCDPISSHATLYWYQQALGQGPEFLTYFNYEAQPDKSGLPSDRFSAERPEGSISTLTIQRTEQRDSAMYRCASSLGPEVAHEQYFGPGTRLTVT.

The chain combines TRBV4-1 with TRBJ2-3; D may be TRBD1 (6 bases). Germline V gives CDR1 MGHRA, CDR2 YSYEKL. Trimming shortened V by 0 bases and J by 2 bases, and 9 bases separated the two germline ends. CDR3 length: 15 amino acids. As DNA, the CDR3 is TGCGCCAGCAGCCAAGAGGACAGAAACACAGATACGCAGTATTTT. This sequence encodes CASSQEDRNTDTQYF.

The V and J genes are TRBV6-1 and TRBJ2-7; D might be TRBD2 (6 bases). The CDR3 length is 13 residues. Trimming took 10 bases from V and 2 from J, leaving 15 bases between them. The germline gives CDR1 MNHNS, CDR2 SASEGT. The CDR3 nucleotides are TGTGCCACCAAACTAGCTCTGACCTACGAGCAGTACTTC. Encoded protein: CATKLALTYEQYF.

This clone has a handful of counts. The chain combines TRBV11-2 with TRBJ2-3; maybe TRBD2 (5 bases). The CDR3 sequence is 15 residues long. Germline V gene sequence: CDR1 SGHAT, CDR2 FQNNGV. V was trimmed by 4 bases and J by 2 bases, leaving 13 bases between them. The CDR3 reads CASSSRLADTDTQYF. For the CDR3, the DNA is TGTGCCAGCAGCTCCCGGCTAGCCGACACAGATACGCAGTATTTT.

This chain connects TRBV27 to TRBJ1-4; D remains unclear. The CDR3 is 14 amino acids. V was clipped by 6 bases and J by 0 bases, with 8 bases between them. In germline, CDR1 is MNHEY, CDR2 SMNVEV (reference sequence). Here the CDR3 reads CASRSIATNEKLFF. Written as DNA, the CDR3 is TGTGCCAGCAGGAGCATCGCAACTAATGAAAAACTGTTTTTT.

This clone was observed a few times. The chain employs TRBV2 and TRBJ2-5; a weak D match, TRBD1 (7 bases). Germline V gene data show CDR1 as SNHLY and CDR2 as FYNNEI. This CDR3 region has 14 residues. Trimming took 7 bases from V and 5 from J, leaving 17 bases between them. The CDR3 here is CASNAGQLSETQYF. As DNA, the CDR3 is TGTGCCAGCAACGCGGGACAGTTGAGCGAGACCCAGTACTTC. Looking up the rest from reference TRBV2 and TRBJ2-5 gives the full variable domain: EPEVTQTPSHQVTQMGQEVILRCVPISNHLYFYWYRQILGQKVEFLVSFYNNEISEKSEIFDDQFSVERPDGSNFTLKIRSTKLEDSAMYFCASNAGQLSETQYFGPGTRLLVL.

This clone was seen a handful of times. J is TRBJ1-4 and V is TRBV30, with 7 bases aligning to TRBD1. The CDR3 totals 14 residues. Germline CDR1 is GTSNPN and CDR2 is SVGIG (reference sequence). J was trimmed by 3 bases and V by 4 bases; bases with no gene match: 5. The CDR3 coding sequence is TGTGCCTGGAATAGACAGGGATCTAATGAAAAACTGTTTTTT. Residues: CAWNRQGSNEKLFF. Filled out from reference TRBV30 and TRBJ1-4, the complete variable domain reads SQTIHQWPATLVQPVGSPLSLECTVEGTSNPNLYWYRQAAGRGLQLLFYSVGIGQISSEVPQNLSASRPQDRQFILSSKKLLLSDSGFYLCAWNRQGSNEKLFFGSGTQLSVL.

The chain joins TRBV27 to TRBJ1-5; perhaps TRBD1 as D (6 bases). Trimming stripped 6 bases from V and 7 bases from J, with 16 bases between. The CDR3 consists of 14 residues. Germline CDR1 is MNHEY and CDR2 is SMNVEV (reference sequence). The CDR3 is CASRPQGIGQPQHF. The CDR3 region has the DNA TGTGCCAGCAGACCCCAGGGGATCGGCCAGCCCCAGCATTTT.

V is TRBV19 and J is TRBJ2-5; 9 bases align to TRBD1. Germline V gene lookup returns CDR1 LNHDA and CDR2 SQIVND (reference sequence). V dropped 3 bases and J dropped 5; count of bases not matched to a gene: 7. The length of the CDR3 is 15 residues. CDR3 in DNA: TGTGCCAGTAGTATCACAGGGGGCCTGGGGGAGACCCAGTACTTC. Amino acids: CASSITGGLGETQYF.

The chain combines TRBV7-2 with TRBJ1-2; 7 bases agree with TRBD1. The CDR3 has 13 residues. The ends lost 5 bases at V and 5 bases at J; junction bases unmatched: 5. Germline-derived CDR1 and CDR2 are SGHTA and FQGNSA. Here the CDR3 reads CASSRDRQYGYTF. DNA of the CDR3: TGTGCCAGCAGCCGGGACAGACAGTATGGCTACACCTTC.

CDR3 nucleotide sequence: TGTGCCAGCAGCTTAGGTGAAGCAGGGGGATCCTACGAGCAGTACTTC. Its protein product is CASSLGEAGGSYEQYF. The chain employs TRBV2 and TRBJ2-7; 7 bases are a match to TRBD1. Germline values: CDR1 SNHLY, CDR2 FYNNEI. After removal of 6 bases from V and 1 base from J, the junction contained 12 bases not matched to a gene. The CDR3 is made up of 16 amino acids.

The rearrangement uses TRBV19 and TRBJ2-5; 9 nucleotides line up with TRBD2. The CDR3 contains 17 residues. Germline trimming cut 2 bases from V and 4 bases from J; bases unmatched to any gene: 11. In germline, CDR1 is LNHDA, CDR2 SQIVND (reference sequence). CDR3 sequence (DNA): TGTGCCAGTAGTATATTGCTAGCGGGGAGCGGGGGAGAGACCCAGTACTTC. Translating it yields CASSILLAGSGGETQYF.

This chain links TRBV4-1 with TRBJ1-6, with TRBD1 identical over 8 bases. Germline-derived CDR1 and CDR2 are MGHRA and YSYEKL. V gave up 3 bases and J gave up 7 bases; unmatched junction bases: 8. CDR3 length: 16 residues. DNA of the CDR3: TGCGCCAGCAGCCAGAGAACGGACAGGGAGAATTCACCCCTCCACTTT. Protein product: CASSQRTDRENSPLHF.

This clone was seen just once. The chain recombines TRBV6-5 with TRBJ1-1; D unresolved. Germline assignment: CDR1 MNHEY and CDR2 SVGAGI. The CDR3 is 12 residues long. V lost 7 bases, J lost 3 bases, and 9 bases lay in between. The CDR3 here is CASIGWDTEAFF. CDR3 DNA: TGTGCCAGCATCGGGTGGGACACTGAAGCTTTCTTT.

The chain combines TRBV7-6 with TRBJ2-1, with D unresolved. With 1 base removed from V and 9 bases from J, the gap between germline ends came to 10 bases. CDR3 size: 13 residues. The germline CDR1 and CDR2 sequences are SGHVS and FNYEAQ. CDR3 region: CASSLVVESEQFF. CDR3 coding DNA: TGTGCCAGCAGCTTAGTTGTCGAGAGTGAGCAGTTCTTC.

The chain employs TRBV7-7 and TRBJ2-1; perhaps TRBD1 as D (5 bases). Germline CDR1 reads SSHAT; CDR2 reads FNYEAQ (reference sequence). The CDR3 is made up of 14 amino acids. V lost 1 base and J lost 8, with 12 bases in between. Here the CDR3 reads CASSLGVGVDEQFF. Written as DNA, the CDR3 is TGTGCCAGCAGCTTAGGGGTAGGGGTCGATGAGCAGTTCTTC.

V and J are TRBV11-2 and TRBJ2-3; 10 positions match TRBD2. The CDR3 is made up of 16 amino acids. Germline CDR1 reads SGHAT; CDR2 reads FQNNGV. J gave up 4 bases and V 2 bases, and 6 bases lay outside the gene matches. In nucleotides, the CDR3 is TGTGCCAGCAGCTTAAACCCTAGCGGGAGCGCAGATACGCAGTATTTT. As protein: CASSLNPSGSADTQYF.

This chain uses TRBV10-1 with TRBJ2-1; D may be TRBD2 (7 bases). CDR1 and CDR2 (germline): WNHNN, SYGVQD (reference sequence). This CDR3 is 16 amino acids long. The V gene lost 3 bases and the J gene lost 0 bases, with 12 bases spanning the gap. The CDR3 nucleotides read TGCGCCAGCAGTGACCGGGGGGCTAGCTCCTACAATGAGCAGTTCTTC. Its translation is CASSDRGASSYNEQFF.

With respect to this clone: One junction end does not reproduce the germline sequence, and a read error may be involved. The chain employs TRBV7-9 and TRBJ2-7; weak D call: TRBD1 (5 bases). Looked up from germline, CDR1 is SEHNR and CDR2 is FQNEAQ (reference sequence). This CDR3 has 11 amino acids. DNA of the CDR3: TGTTCCAGCAGTAGGGGTTACGAGCAGTACTTC. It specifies CSSSRGYEQYF.

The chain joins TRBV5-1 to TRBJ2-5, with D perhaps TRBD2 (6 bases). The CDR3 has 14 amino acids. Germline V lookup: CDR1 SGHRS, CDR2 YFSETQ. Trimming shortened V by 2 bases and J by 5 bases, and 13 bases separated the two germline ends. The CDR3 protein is CASSFGDSVETQYF. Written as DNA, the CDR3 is TGCGCCAGCAGCTTCGGGGACTCGGTGGAGACCCAGTACTTC.